Following are 18 T cell receptor beta chains from one sample sequenced in a study of blood T cell repertoires in COVID-19. Data came from immunoSEQ multiplex PCR; TCRdb stores just in-frame clones and leaves some out. In the table there are hundreds of thousands of clones, about 90% of which are singletons. Sequenced sample: PBMCs or T cells enriched from blood (not recorded which). These receptors were obtained from a woman in her forties or fifties in a cohort exposed to, infected with or recovered from COVID-19 (not recorded which).

This clone has a single count. This chain uses TRBV24-1 with TRBJ2-3; a possible D gene is TRBD2 (6 bases). This CDR3 has 16 amino acids. Germline values: CDR1 KGHDR, CDR2 SFDVKD. Trimming pared 4 bases from V and 2 bases from J, leaving 15 bases between. DNA of the CDR3: TGTGCCACCAGTGACCCTAGCGTTGGAGCCACAGATACGCAGTATTTT. Protein: CATSDPSVGATDTQYF.

CDR3: CASSPDRGPILQYF. The DNA for the CDR3 is TGCGCCAGCAGCCCGGACAGGGGTCCAATTTTGCAGTATTTT. The chain carries TRBV5-1 and TRBJ2-3, with TRBD1 matching over 9 bases. The junction had 11 bases not matched to a gene; V was cut back by 4 bases and J by 11 bases. This CDR3 is built from 14 residues. Germline V gene data show CDR1 as SGHRS and CDR2 as YFSETQ.

CDR3 sequence reads: CASSKVRGGRQETQYF. CDR3 DNA sequence: TGTGCCAGCAGCAAAGTGCGGGGGGGAAGACAAGAGACCCAGTACTTC. The chain couples TRBV21-1 to TRBJ2-5; whether TRBD2, the table's D call, matches the DNA was not checked. TRBV21-1 is a documented pseudogene. The CDR3 extends over 16 amino acids.

The chain is built from TRBV4-3 and TRBJ1-3; D is ambiguous. Germline V gene lookup returns CDR1 LGHNA and CDR2 YSLEER. The CDR3 spans 15 residues. Trimming pared 6 bases from V and 0 bases from J, leaving 12 bases between. The chain's CDR3 is CASRRSVNSGNTIYF. The CDR3, as DNA: TGCGCCAGCAGGAGAAGCGTCAACTCTGGAAACACCATATATTTT.

The chain is built from TRBV4-3 and TRBJ2-4, with 12 bases matching TRBD2. This CDR3 contains 14 residues. Germline trimming cut 0 bases from V and 16 bases from J; bases unmatched to any gene: 7. Germline CDR1 reads LGHNA; CDR2 reads YSLEER. The CDR3 sequence: CASSQEASGGVRYF. In nucleotides, the CDR3 is TGCGCCAGCAGCCAAGAGGCTAGCGGGGGGGTTCGATACTTC.

This chain links TRBV5-1 with TRBJ1-1, with 9 bases aligning to TRBD1. The length of the CDR3 is 15 residues. The V and J ends lost 4 bases and 2 bases, in that order; junction bases with no gene match: 6. Germline loops: CDR1 SGHRS, CDR2 YFSETQ. The CDR3 DNA reads as TGCGCCAGCAGCACCTGGACAGGGGCAAACACTGAAGCTTTCTTT. It encodes CASSTWTGANTEAFF.

The CDR3 region is CASSWDRGGYNEQFF. In DNA form, the CDR3 reads TGTGCCAGCAGTTGGGACCGGGGGGGCTACAATGAGCAGTTCTTC. The rearrangement uses TRBV27 and TRBJ2-1, with 8 nucleotides matching TRBD2. This CDR3 region has 15 residues. CDR1 and CDR2 (germline): MNHEY, SMNVEV (reference sequence). V was clipped by 4 bases and J by 3 bases; unmatched bases: 5.

CDR3 protein: CASRLTGSNNEQFF. The CDR3 nucleotides are TGTGCCAGCAGGTTAACAGGATCCAACAATGAGCAGTTCTTC. This chain connects TRBV28 to TRBJ2-1; D perhaps matches TRBD1 (5 bases). The V end lost 6 bases, the J end lost 5 bases, and 14 bases lay between the germline ends. The CDR3 length is 14 residues. The germline V gene encodes CDR1 MDHEN and CDR2 SYDVKM.

The J gene is TRBJ1-4, the V gene TRBV29-1; D gene ambiguous. V lost 0 bases and J lost 7, with 9 bases in between. The germline gives CDR1 SQVTM, CDR2 ANQGSEA. This CDR3 contains 13 residues. The CDR3 protein is CSVEEGAGEKLFF. In DNA, the CDR3 is TGCAGCGTTGAAGAGGGTGCGGGTGAAAAACTGTTTTTT. Full variable domain (outside the CDR3, taken from reference TRBV29-1 and TRBJ1-4): SAVISQKPSRDICQRGTSLTIQCQVDSQVTMMFWYRQQPGQSLTLIATANQGSEATYESGFVIDKFPISRPNLTFSTLTVSNMSPEDSSIYLCSVEEGAGEKLFFGSGTQLSVL.

The chain is built from TRBV2 and TRBJ2-2, with D possibly matching TRBD1 (5 bases). The V end was cut by 5 bases, the J end by 3 bases, with 13 bases between. CDR1 and CDR2 from the germline V gene are SNHLY and FYNNEI. CDR3 length: 15 residues. The CDR3 region is CASSWGRTYTGELFF. The CDR3 nucleotides are TGTGCCAGCAGTTGGGGCAGGACCTACACCGGGGAGCTGTTTTTT.

The chain has TRBV9 and TRBJ2-3; 14 nucleotides align to TRBD2. The J segment lost 5 bases and the V segment lost 3 bases, leaving 5 bases of the junction unmatched. The germline V gene encodes CDR1 SGDLS and CDR2 YYNGEE. This CDR3 has 16 residues. The CDR3 region has the DNA TGTGCCAGCAGCGCGGGACTAGCGGGGGCCCAAGATACGCAGTATTTT. The encoded protein is CASSAGLAGAQDTQYF.

The chain couples TRBV27 to TRBJ1-6, with D possibly TRBD1 on 5 matching bases. V was shortened by 3 bases and J by 9 bases, with 15 bases between the two germline ends. The germline CDR1 and CDR2 sequences are MNHEY and SMNVEV (reference sequence). The CDR3 has 15 amino acids. In DNA form, the CDR3 reads TGTGCCAGCAGTTTTTCGGGACGCGGGGGTTCACCCCTCCACTTT. This gives the protein CASSFSGRGGSPLHF.

The J gene is TRBJ2-2, the V gene TRBV24-1; maybe TRBD2 (5 bases). Trimming took off 5 bases at V and 1 base at J, with 7 bases between the two ends. This CDR3 contains 14 residues. CDR1 is KGHDR, CDR2 SFDVKD, per germline. The CDR3 DNA reads as TGTGCCACCAGTGTCGGAGGGAACACCGGGGAGCTGTTTTTT. Protein product: CATSVGGNTGELFF.

The V and J genes are TRBV3-1 (or the pseudogene TRBV3-2) and TRBJ1-2; the match to TRBD1 covers 7 bases. V gave up 5 bases and J gave up 3 bases; unmatched junction bases: 6. The V gene's germline CDR1 is LGHDT and CDR2 YNNKEL (reference sequence). This CDR3 comprises 14 residues. CDR3 amino acids: CASSGQGVYYGYTF. CDR3 DNA: TGTGCCAGCAGCGGGCAGGGGGTTTACTATGGCTACACCTTC.

This chain links TRBV19 with TRBJ1-5; 7 nucleotides match TRBD1. Losses at the gene ends were 3 bases for V and 1 base for J; bases not matched to a gene: 6. This CDR3 has 16 amino acids. The germline gives CDR1 LNHDA, CDR2 SQIVND (reference sequence). DNA of the CDR3: TGTGCCAGTAGTATTATCGGGACAGTGAGCAATCAGCCCCAGCATTTT. Translated, it gives CASSIIGTVSNQPQHF. Together with reference TRBV19 and TRBJ1-5, the CDR3 gives the full variable domain: DGGITQSPKYLFRKEGQNVTLSCEQNLNHDAMYWYRQDPGQGLRLIYYSQIVNDFQKGDIAEGYSVSREKKESFPLTVTSAQKNPTAFYLCASSIIGTVSNQPQHFGDGTRLSIL.

The chain combines TRBV30 with TRBJ2-7, with 8 bases aligning to TRBD2. Germline V gene lookup returns CDR1 GTSNPN and CDR2 SVGIG (reference sequence). After removal of 8 bases from V and 7 bases from J, the junction contained 10 bases not matched to a gene. This CDR3 comprises 12 residues. The CDR3 nucleotides read TGTGCCGGGCGGCGGGGGGAGTTGGAGCAGTACTTC. It specifies CAGRRGELEQYF.

The CDR3 protein is CASSYYRWDRGFYEQYF. DNA for the CDR3: TGTGCCAGCAGTTATTATCGGTGGGACAGGGGGTTCTACGAGCAGTACTTC. The chain recombines TRBV6-2 or TRBV6-3 with TRBJ2-7; TRBD1 matches 11 bases. The germline CDR1 and CDR2 sequences are MNHEY and SVGEGT. V was pared by 3 bases and J by 3 bases, with 10 bases of the junction left unmatched. The length of the CDR3 is 17 residues.

This clone was observed once. The genes are TRBV7-2 and TRBJ1-5; no reliable D call. Between the trimmed V and J ends, which lost 3 bases and 3 bases, there was a span of 12 bases. CDR3 length equals 15 residues. Germline V gives CDR1 SGHTA, CDR2 FQGNSA. CDR3: CASSFAGSLNQPQHF. The CDR3 DNA is TGTGCCAGCAGCTTCGCGGGTTCCCTCAATCAGCCCCAGCATTTT. Supplemented by reference TRBV7-2 and TRBJ1-5, the full variable domain reads GAGVSQSPSNKVTEKGKDVELRCDPISGHTALYWYRQSLGQGLEFLIYFQGNSAPDKSGLPSDRFSAERTGGSVSTLTIQRTQQEDSAVYLCASSFAGSLNQPQHFGDGTRLSIL.